This T cell receptor (beta chain) was identified during a study of T cell repertoires in cytomegalovirus infection. Study context: HLA-B-restricted CMV epitopes that are well studied were used alongside recently identified HLA-C-restricted ones.

This clonotype was picked up a small number of times. Its target is not known. Study conclusions and caveats: Clonotype analysis showed dominance of the ex vivo response by HLA-C-restricted CMV-specific TCR beta clonotypes.

TCRdb independently ran MiXCR on the reads; one entry per CDR3 protein. The repertoire holds 570,000 or so distinct CDR3 sequences, with approximately 40% as singletons. The CDR3 runs to 18 residues. CDR1 and CDR2 (germline): SGHVS, FQNEAQ. Unmatched junction bases numbered 18, after V lost 7 bases and J lost 7 bases. The sequenced sample was cultured PBMCs, obtained from culture after CMV antigen stimulation. The chain is built from TRBV7-8 and TRBJ2-1, with 11 bases fitting TRBD2. The clonotype originates from a human donor in good health (CMV status not recorded). Some clones in this sample may be carry-over from other donors' samples. The CDR3 is CASKKGGLAGGGGNEQFF. The CDR3 nucleotides read TGTGCCAGCAAAAAAGGGGGGCTAGCGGGAGGTGGGGGGAATGAGCAGTTCTTC.